Listed below are T cell receptor beta chains from one sample, sequenced in a study of cytomegalovirus exposure and HLA in healthy donors. Sequencing was performed with immunoSEQ multiplex PCR; in TCRdb, only in-frame clones are kept and a portion is missing. The sample shows some 80,000 clones, roughly 96% of them seen only once. Material for sequencing was PBMCs. The receptor source for this set is a young woman in good health and CMV-seronegative. CDR3s include the opening cysteine and the closing phenylalanine or tryptophan. The D gene is left open where the match is weak. Clone size, where shown, is once, few, many, or a class for clones that have expanded.

D: NA
J: TRBJ2-1
size: NA
V: TRBV9
CDR3: CASSAPDKSSYNEQFF
DNA: TGTGCCAGCAGCGCTCCGGACAAGAGCTCCTACAATGAGCAGTTCTTC

D: NA
J: TRBJ2-5
size: NA
V: TRBV5-1
CDR3: CASSFKPGQETQYF
DNA: TGCGCCAGCAGCTTTAAACCAGGACAAGAGACCCAGTACTTC

D: NA
J: TRBJ1-2
size: NA
V: TRBV2
CDR3: CANQNRVNGYTF
DNA: TGTGCCAACCAGAACAGGGTAAATGGCTACACCTTC

D: NA
J: TRBJ1-1
size: once
V: TRBV19
CDR3: CASASGHLLEAFF
DNA: TGTGCCAGTGCCTCCGGACATCTCTTGGAAGCTTTCTTT

D: NA
J: TRBJ2-5
size: NA
V: TRBV10-2
CDR3: CASSPQETQYF
DNA: TGCGCCAGCAGTCCTCAAGAGACCCAGTACTTC

D: TRBD1
J: TRBJ1-6
size: NA
V: TRBV19
CDR3: CASSEDRGGSPLHF
DNA: TGTGCCAGTAGTGAGGACAGGGGCGGCTCACCCCTCCACTTT

D: TRBD1
J: TRBJ1-1
size: NA
V: TRBV5-6
CDR3: CASSLSGGSEAFF
DNA: TGTGCCAGCAGCTTATCAGGGGGCAGTGAAGCTTTCTTT

D: TRBD2
J: TRBJ2-1
size: NA
V: TRBV5-4
CDR3: CASSSDSGGHYNEQFF
DNA: TGTGCCAGCAGCTCAGATTCGGGAGGGCACTACAATGAGCAGTTCTTC

D: TRBD1
J: TRBJ2-7
size: NA
V: TRBV19
CDR3: CASSTRDRGLYEQYF
DNA: TGTGCCAGTAGTACCCGGGACAGGGGACTCTACGAGCAGTACTTC

D: TRBD1
J: TRBJ1-4
size: NA
V: TRBV6-5
CDR3: CASSSRQGGRNEKLFF
DNA: TGTGCCAGCAGTTCAAGACAGGGGGGGCGCAATGAAAAACTGTTTTTT

D: NA
J: TRBJ1-1
size: NA
V: TRBV11-2
CDR3: CASSLAFGSGQAEAFF
DNA: TGTGCCAGCAGCTTAGCTTTCGGGTCCGGACAAGCTGAAGCTTTCTTT

D: TRBD1
J: TRBJ1-1
size: NA
V: TRBV29-1
CDR3: CSVDPRGRLENTEAFF
DNA: TGCAGCGTTGATCCCAGGGGGCGATTAGAGAACACTGAAGCTTTCTTT

D: NA
J: TRBJ2-3
size: NA
V: TRBV18
CDR3: CASSPPSSSLTNTQYF
DNA: TGTGCCAGCTCACCCCCGTCCTCTAGCTTGACTAATACGCAGTATTTT

D: TRBD1
J: TRBJ2-3
size: NA
V: TRBV7-6
CDR3: CASSSIGQGGTDTQYF
DNA: TGTGCCAGCAGCTCGATTGGACAGGGAGGCACAGATACGCAGTATTTT

D: TRBD1
J: TRBJ2-1
size: NA
V: TRBV27
CDR3: CATTTGYQGYNEQFF
DNA: TGTGCCACCACGACAGGGTACCAGGGCTACAATGAGCAGTTCTTC

D: NA
J: TRBJ2-7
size: NA
V: TRBV5-5
CDR3: CASSLVGSDYEQYF
DNA: TGTGCCAGCAGCTTGGTGGGCTCTGACTACGAGCAGTACTTC

D: NA
J: TRBJ1-3
size: NA
V: TRBV29-1
CDR3: CSVEDGGRNSGNTIYF
DNA: TGCAGCGTTGAAGATGGGGGCAGGAACTCTGGAAACACCATATATTTT

D: NA
J: TRBJ2-5
size: NA
V: TRBV28
CDR3: CASTIQDELFQETQYF
DNA: TGTGCCAGCACCATACAGGATGAGCTGTTCCAAGAGACCCAGTACTTC

D: NA
J: TRBJ1-3
size: NA
V: TRBV19
CDR3: CATERLLGNTIYF
DNA: TGTGCCACAGAGAGGCTACTTGGAAACACCATATATTTT

D: TRBD1
J: TRBJ2-7
size: NA
V: TRBV14
CDR3: CASSQWTGGFEQYF
DNA: TGTGCCAGCAGCCAATGGACAGGGGGCTTCGAGCAGTACTTC

D: NA
J: TRBJ2-7
size: NA
V: TRBV5-1
CDR3: CASSFGYQLAYEQYF
DNA: TGCGCCAGCAGCTTCGGATATCAGCTAGCCTACGAGCAGTACTTC

D: NA
J: TRBJ2-7
size: NA
V: TRBV20-1
CDR3: CSGASSYEQYF
DNA: TGCAGTGGCGCGAGCTCCTACGAGCAGTACTTC

D: TRBD2
J: TRBJ2-7
size: NA
V: TRBV6-1
CDR3: CASRLAGNYEQYF
DNA: TGTGCCAGCAGACTAGCGGGAAACTACGAGCAGTACTTC

D: NA
J: TRBJ2-7
size: few
V: TRBV28
CDR3: CASHRGLVDEQYF
DNA: TGTGCCAGCCACCGGGGTCTAGTCGACGAGCAGTACTTC

D: NA
J: TRBJ2-7
size: NA
V: TRBV27
CDR3: CASSWVGSSYEQYF
DNA: TGTGCCAGCAGTTGGGTCGGGAGCTCCTACGAGCAGTACTTC

D: TRBD2
J: TRBJ2-1
size: NA
V: TRBV7-6
CDR3: CASSFGSSGASSYNEQFF
DNA: TGTGCCAGCAGCTTTGGGTCTAGCGGGGCGAGCTCCTACAATGAGCAGTTCTTC

D: TRBD1
J: TRBJ1-1
size: NA
V: TRBV18
CDR3: CASSPPLRDRGTPTEAFF
DNA: TGTGCCAGCTCACCACCTTTGCGGGACAGAGGAACACCCACTGAAGCTTTCTTT

D: TRBD2
J: TRBJ2-1
size: once
V: TRBV9
CDR3: CASSPGTSVRRGDEQFF
DNA: TGTGCCAGCAGCCCCGGGACTAGCGTACGTCGGGGGGATGAGCAGTTCTTC

D: NA
J: TRBJ1-5
size: NA
V: TRBV27
CDR3: CASSGQSPNQPQHF
DNA: TGTGCCAGCAGTGGACAGTCTCCCAATCAGCCCCAGCATTTT

D: NA
J: TRBJ2-7
size: NA
V: TRBV19
CDR3: CASSIIPGYEQYF
DNA: TGTGCCAGTAGTATTATACCGGGTTACGAGCAGTACTTC

D: TRBD2
J: TRBJ2-3
size: NA
V: TRBV7-2
CDR3: CASSPGGSGFTDTQYF
DNA: TGTGCCAGCAGCCCCGGGGGGTCCGGGTTCACAGATACGCAGTATTTT

D: TRBD1
J: TRBJ1-1
size: once
V: TRBV28
CDR3: CASSRQGAHTEAFF
DNA: TGTGCCAGCAGTCGACAGGGGGCCCACACTGAAGCTTTCTTT

D: TRBD1
J: TRBJ1-2
size: NA
V: TRBV6-1
CDR3: CASRGLGDRSYGYTF
DNA: TGTGCCAGCAGAGGCCTCGGGGACAGATCATATGGCTACACCTTC

D: TRBD1
J: TRBJ2-4
size: NA
V: TRBV18
CDR3: CASSPTNSFMTGNGLLAKNIQYF
DNA: TGTGCCAGCTCACCAACCAATTCTTTTATGACAGGGAATGGACTGCTAGCCAAAAACATTCAGTACTTC

D: TRBD1
J: TRBJ1-5
size: NA
V: TRBV14
CDR3: CASSQSGTAGQPQHF
DNA: TGTGCCAGCAGCCAATCCGGGACAGCTGGTCAGCCCCAGCATTTT

D: NA
J: TRBJ1-2
size: NA
V: TRBV10-3
CDR3: CATTPDRVATNYGYTF
DNA: TGTGCCACCACCCCGGACAGAGTCGCTACTAACTATGGCTACACCTTC

D: NA
J: TRBJ2-4
size: NA
V: TRBV19
CDR3: CASSIGLADIQYF
DNA: TGTGCCAGTAGTATTGGCCTCGCGGACATTCAGTACTTC

D: TRBD1
J: TRBJ1-5
size: NA
V: TRBV10-3
CDR3: CAISGTGGNQPQHF
DNA: TGTGCCATCAGTGGTACAGGGGGCAATCAGCCCCAGCATTTT

D: NA
J: TRBJ2-5
size: NA
V: TRBV5-4
CDR3: CASSWAAETQYF
DNA: TGTGCCAGCAGCTGGGCTGCCGAGACCCAGTACTTC

D: TRBD1
J: TRBJ2-7
size: NA
V: TRBV7-2
CDR3: CASSRLDRATYEQYF
DNA: TGTGCCAGCAGCCGACTCGACAGGGCTACCTACGAGCAGTACTTC

D: TRBD1
J: TRBJ1-1
size: NA
V: TRBV5-1
CDR3: CASSLGQGNEAFF
DNA: TGCGCCAGCAGCTTGGGACAGGGGAATGAAGCTTTCTTT

D: TRBD1
J: TRBJ1-4
size: NA
V: TRBV6-1
CDR3: CASSEAWAGTGGPEKLFF
DNA: TGTGCCAGCAGTGAAGCTTGGGCCGGGACAGGGGGCCCTGAAAAACTGTTTTTT

D: NA
J: TRBJ2-3
size: NA
V: TRBV9
CDR3: CASSVNYRTDTQYF
DNA: TGTGCCAGCAGCGTTAACTATCGCACAGATACGCAGTATTTT

D: NA
J: TRBJ1-3
size: NA
V: TRBV7-2
CDR3: CASSSTAGFTGNTIYF
DNA: TGTGCCAGCAGCTCGACCGCAGGGTTTACTGGAAACACCATATATTTT

D: TRBD1
J: TRBJ2-7
size: NA
V: TRBV27
CDR3: CASSVAGTGYEQYF
DNA: TGTGCCAGCAGTGTAGCCGGGACAGGGTACGAGCAGTACTTC

D: NA
J: TRBJ2-7
size: NA
V: TRBV6-1
CDR3: CASREEAVLWEQYF
DNA: TGTGCCAGCAGGGAAGAAGCGGTACTTTGGGAGCAGTACTTC

D: NA
J: TRBJ1-5
size: NA
V: TRBV19
CDR3: CASSSDSYSNQPQHF
DNA: TGTGCCAGTAGCTCCGACAGCTATAGCAATCAGCCCCAGCATTTT

D: NA
J: TRBJ1-2
size: once
V: TRBV19
CDR3: CASSMIGGAYGYTF
DNA: TGTGCCAGTAGTATGATAGGAGGGGCCTATGGCTACACCTTC

D: TRBD2
J: TRBJ2-5
size: once
V: TRBV5-1
CDR3: CASSSGLAGGETQYF
DNA: TGCGCCAGCAGCTCCGGACTAGCGGGAGGGGAGACCCAGTACTTC

D: NA
J: TRBJ2-2
size: NA
V: TRBV19
CDR3: CASSIYGELFF
DNA: TGTGCCAGTAGTATCTACGGGGAGCTGTTTTTT

D: NA
J: TRBJ1-2
size: NA
V: TRBV2
CDR3: CASSEGPSGGYTF
DNA: TGTGCCAGCAGTGAAGGCCCTAGTGGCGGCTACACCTTC

D: NA
J: TRBJ2-7
size: NA
V: TRBV19
CDR3: CASRVRGTASYEQYF
DNA: TGTGCCAGTAGGGTCCGGGGGACAGCGTCCTACGAGCAGTACTTC

D: TRBD1
J: TRBJ1-2
size: NA
V: TRBV25-1
CDR3: CASSEGQGVGYGYTF
DNA: TGTGCCAGCAGTGAAGGACAGGGAGTGGGCTATGGCTACACCTTC

D: TRBD1
J: TRBJ1-2
size: NA
V: TRBV11-1
CDR3: CASSLRTGDGGYTF
DNA: TGTGCCAGCAGCCTAAGGACAGGGGATGGTGGCTACACCTTC

D: TRBD2
J: TRBJ2-7
size: once
V: TRBV19
CDR3: CASSPGLAGGSPYEQYF
DNA: TGTGCCAGTAGCCCCGGACTAGCGGGAGGAAGTCCCTACGAGCAGTACTTC

D: NA
J: TRBJ1-4
size: once
V: TRBV27
CDR3: CASSLWPLHEKLFF
DNA: TGTGCCAGCAGTTTGTGGCCGCTTCATGAAAAACTGTTTTTT

D: NA
J: TRBJ2-3
size: once
V: TRBV7-9
CDR3: CASSSSKDTQYF
DNA: TGTGCCAGCAGCTCCTCTAAAGATACGCAGTATTTT